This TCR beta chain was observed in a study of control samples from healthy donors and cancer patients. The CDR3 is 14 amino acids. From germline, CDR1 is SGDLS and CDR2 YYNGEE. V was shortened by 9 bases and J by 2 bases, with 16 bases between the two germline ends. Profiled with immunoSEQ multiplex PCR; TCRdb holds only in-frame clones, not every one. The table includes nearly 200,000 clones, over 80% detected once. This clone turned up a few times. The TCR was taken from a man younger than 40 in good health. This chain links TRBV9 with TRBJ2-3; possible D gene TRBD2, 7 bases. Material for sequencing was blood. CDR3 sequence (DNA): TGTGCCACCGGGGGTGGGGGGGCCACAGATACGCAGTATTTT. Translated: CATGGGGATDTQYF.